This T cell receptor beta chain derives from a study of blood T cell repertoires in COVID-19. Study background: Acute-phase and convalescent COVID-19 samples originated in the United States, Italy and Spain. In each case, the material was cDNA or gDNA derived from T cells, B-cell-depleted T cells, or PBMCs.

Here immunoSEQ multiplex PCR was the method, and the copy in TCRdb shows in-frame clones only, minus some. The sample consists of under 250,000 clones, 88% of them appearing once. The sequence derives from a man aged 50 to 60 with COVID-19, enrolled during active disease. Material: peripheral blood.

CDR3 DNA: TGTGCCAGTAGTAGAGTAGTTAAAGAGACCCAGTACTTC. Translating gives CASSRVVKETQYF. The chain is built from TRBV19 and TRBJ2-5; D is ambiguous. CDR1 and CDR2 from the germline V gene are LNHDA and SQIVND (reference sequence). Trimming cost V 4 bases and J 3 bases, with 9 bases left between them. CDR3 length: 13 amino acids.